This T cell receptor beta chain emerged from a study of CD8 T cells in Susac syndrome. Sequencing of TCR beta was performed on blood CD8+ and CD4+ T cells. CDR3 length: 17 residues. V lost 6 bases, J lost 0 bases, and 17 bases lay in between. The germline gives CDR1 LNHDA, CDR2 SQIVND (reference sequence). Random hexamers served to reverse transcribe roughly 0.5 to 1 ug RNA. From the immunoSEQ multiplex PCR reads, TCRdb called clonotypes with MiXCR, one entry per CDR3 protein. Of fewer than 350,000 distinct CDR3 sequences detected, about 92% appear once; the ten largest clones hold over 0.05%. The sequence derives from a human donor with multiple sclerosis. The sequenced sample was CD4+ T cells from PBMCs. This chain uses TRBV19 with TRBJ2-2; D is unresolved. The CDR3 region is CASSLPAVSPNTGELFF. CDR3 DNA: TGTGCCAGTAGCCTCCCGGCAGTTTCCCCGAACACCGGGGAGCTGTTTTTT.